Given below is one T cell receptor beta chain in context. The entry originates in a study of siplizumab effects on memory and regulatory T cells. Profiled with immunoSEQ multiplex PCR; TCRdb holds only in-frame clones, not every one. Found here are over 85,000 clones, about 93% of them singletons; the top ten hold 0.3%. This CDR3 is built from 16 residues. V lost 2 bases, J lost 6 bases, and 8 bases stayed unmatched. CDR1 is MGHRA and CDR2 is YSYEKL in the germline V gene. Sequenced material: non-Treg CD4+ T cells sorted from blood. The chain joins TRBV4-1 to TRBJ1-5; 9 bases map to TRBD1. The source is a human donor in good health. CDR3 residues: CASSQSGTGYTQPQHF. In DNA, the CDR3 is TGCGCCAGCAGCCAATCCGGGACAGGGTATACTCAGCCCCAGCATTTT.